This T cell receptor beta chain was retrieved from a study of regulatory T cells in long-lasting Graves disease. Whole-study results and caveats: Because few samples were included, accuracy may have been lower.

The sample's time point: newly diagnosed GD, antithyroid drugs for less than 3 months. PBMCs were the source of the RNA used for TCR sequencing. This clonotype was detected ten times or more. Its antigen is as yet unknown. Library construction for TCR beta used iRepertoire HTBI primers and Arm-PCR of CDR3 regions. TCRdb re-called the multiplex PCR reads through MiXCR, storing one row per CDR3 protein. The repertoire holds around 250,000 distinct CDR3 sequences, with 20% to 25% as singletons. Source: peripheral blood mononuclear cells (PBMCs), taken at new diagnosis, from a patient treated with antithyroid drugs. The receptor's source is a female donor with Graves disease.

CDR3 in amino acids: CATSRDSASEQYF. The CDR3 bases are TGTGCCACCAGCAGAGATTCAGCGTCCGAGCAGTACTTC. The chain carries TRBV15 and TRBJ2-7; no firm D call. Germline V lookup: CDR1 LNHNV, CDR2 YYDKDF (reference sequence). V shed 0 bases and J shed 6 bases, with 9 bases lying between them. The CDR3 runs to 13 residues.